Described below is a single TCR beta chain sequence and its context. Its antigen is still unknown. Libraries were prepared by immunoSEQ multiplex PCR; TCRdb keeps only in-frame clonotypes and omits some of them. The sample consists of about 27,000 clones, about 77% of them appearing once. The CDR3 length is 14 residues. Germline values: CDR1 SGHAT, CDR2 FQNNGV. Losses at the gene ends were 2 bases for V and 4 bases for J; bases not matched to a gene: 3. Antigen-specific CD4+ T cells were expanded (with viral peptide pools) by the ViraFEST assay ahead of sequencing. The authors isolated CD4+ T cells after around nine days of culture. Convalescent patients had PCR-confirmed SARS-CoV-2 infection between March and December 2020. The data are from a study of vaccination effects on CD4 cells after COVID-19. Background on the study: Sampling of a couple of convalescent patients took place 16 days and one week prior to vaccination.

Study outcomes and limitations: Convalescents showed post-vaccine spike-reactive clones that were mainly new vaccine-induced clones. Clones of infection and vaccine origin contracted markedly late after vaccination.

The chain joins TRBV11-2 to TRBJ2-3; 7 bases match TRBD2. The origin of this receptor is a human donor who had a prior SARS-CoV-2 infection. The sample consisted of CD4+ T cells from PBMCs cultured with HCoV-NL63 spike peptides, taken before COVID-19 vaccination. As DNA, the CDR3 is TGTGCCAGCAGCTTATGGCTAGCGGCAGATACGCAGTATTTT. This encodes CASSLWLAADTQYF.